One and the same sample provided the 26 T cell receptor beta chains below, sequenced in a study of shared clonotypes between healthy human individuals. The repertoire was sequenced with immunoSEQ multiplex PCR; TCRdb's copy has only in-frame clones and lacks some. The sample records fewer than 850,000 clones, roughly 96% being singletons. CD45RO-negative cells were positively selected for CCR7, leaving out terminally differentiated effector memory CD45RA+ cells. Specimen: naive CD8+ T cells sorted from blood. The receptors come from a man younger than 45 in good health.

V gene TRBV27 combines with J gene TRBJ1-5; D is undetermined. V was clipped by 6 bases and J by 7 bases, with 16 bases between them. The germline V gene has CDR1 MNHEY and CDR2 SMNVEV (reference sequence). This CDR3 spans 14 amino acids. Here the CDR3 DNA reads TGTGCCAGCAGCGTGACGGCCTCGGGACAGCCCCAGCATTTT. Amino acids: CASSVTASGQPQHF.

The genes are TRBV15 and TRBJ1-5; D gene ambiguous. CDR1 and CDR2 (germline): LNHNV, YYDKDF (reference sequence). CDR3 length: 15 amino acids. The germline V and J ends were trimmed by 1 base and 0 bases, with 7 bases remaining between them. In DNA form, the CDR3 reads TGTGCCACCAGCAGAGTGAGCTCTAGCAATCAGCCCCAGCATTTT. It yields the protein CATSRVSSSNQPQHF.

The CDR3 loop reads CASSQASGRTNGWNEQFF. The CDR3 nucleotides read TGTGCCAGTAGTCAGGCTAGCGGACGGACCAATGGTTGGAATGAGCAGTTCTTC. This chain joins TRBV19 and TRBJ2-1, with TRBD2 identical over 7 bases. Germline assignment: CDR1 LNHDA and CDR2 SQIVND (reference sequence). The V and J ends lost 5 bases and 7 bases, in that order; junction bases with no gene match: 20. The CDR3 is 18 amino acids.

The V gene is TRBV11-2, the J gene TRBJ2-5; TRBD2 matches 7 bases. Trimming took 4 bases from V and 5 from J; bases not matched to a gene: 10. The CDR3 spans 15 residues. Germline V gives CDR1 SGHAT, CDR2 FQNNGV. The CDR3 loop reads CASSSRAQGGETQYF. In DNA, the CDR3 is TGTGCCAGCAGCTCCCGGGCCCAGGGAGGGGAGACCCAGTACTTC.

For the CDR3, the DNA is TGTGCCAGTTCCAGCGGGAGGGCCAGCTACGAGCAGTACTTC. Translated, it gives CASSSGRASYEQYF. The chain joins TRBV15 to TRBJ2-7, with 10 bases aligning to TRBD2. With V trimmed by 10 bases and J by 3 bases, 9 bases remained unmatched. The CDR3 contains 14 residues. CDR1 and CDR2 from the germline V gene are LNHNV and YYDKDF (reference sequence).

The table lists this clone with a count of one. The gene calls are TRBV7-9 and TRBJ2-7; D possibly corresponds to TRBD2 (6 bases). The CDR3 is 17 amino acids. CDR1 is SEHNR, CDR2 FQNEAQ, per germline (reference sequence). The V and J ends lost 1 base and 4 bases respectively, with 20 bases between them. The CDR3 DNA sequence: TGTGCCAGCAGCTTAGGTCTCGTGGAAGGTCGGGGGTACGAGCAGTACTTC. Translation: CASSLGLVEGRGYEQYF.

This sequence joins TRBV6-5 and TRBJ2-7; tentatively, D is TRBD2 (5 bases). Trimming took off 7 bases at V and 3 bases at J, with 13 bases between the two ends. The CDR3 totals 13 residues. Germline assignment: CDR1 MNHEY and CDR2 SVGAGI. The CDR3 sequence: CASTGNTDYEQYF. The CDR3 coding sequence is TGTGCCAGCACCGGGAATACAGACTACGAGCAGTACTTC.

The chain employs TRBV9 and TRBJ2-5; D unresolved. The CDR3 is made up of 15 amino acids. Per germline, CDR1 SGDLS and CDR2 YYNGEE. Trimming removed 0 bases at V and 1 base at J, with 10 bases between. The CDR3 region has the DNA TGTGCCAGCAGCGTAGAGGGCCTCCTCCAAGAGACCCAGTACTTC. Encoded protein: CASSVEGLLQETQYF.

The V and J genes are TRBV28 and TRBJ1-2; unclear D gene. Between the trimmed V and J ends, which lost 2 bases and 2 bases, there was a span of 9 bases. CDR1 and CDR2 (germline): MDHEN, SYDVKM. The length of the CDR3 is 14 residues. In nucleotides, the CDR3 is TGTGCCAGCAGTTTAGAGACATGGAACTATGGCTACACCTTC. This encodes CASSLETWNYGYTF.

This clone was detected only once. V and J are TRBV27 and TRBJ2-7, with D possibly TRBD1 on 5 matching bases. Germline V gives CDR1 MNHEY, CDR2 SMNVEV (reference sequence). V lost 3 bases and J 3 bases, leaving 6 bases between the germline ends. The CDR3 loop spans 12 amino acids. The CDR3 DNA reads TGTGCCAGCAGTTTCCAGGGCTACGAGCAGTACTTC. Encoded protein: CASSFQGYEQYF.

The chain couples TRBV15 to TRBJ2-7, with no clear D. Germline V gene sequence: CDR1 LNHNV, CDR2 YYDKDF (reference sequence). V lost 4 bases, J lost 3 bases, and 13 bases lay in between. The CDR3 consists of 14 residues. CDR3: CATSNRSPRYEQYF. The DNA for the CDR3 is TGTGCCACCAGCAATCGTAGCCCACGCTACGAGCAGTACTTC.

As for this clone: Other DNA sequences in this specimen translate into the identical CDR3. This rearrangement joins TRBV9 to TRBJ2-1; 8 bases map to TRBD1. The length of the CDR3 is 15 residues. V gave up 3 bases and J gave up 3 bases; unmatched junction bases: 5. The germline CDR1 and CDR2 sequences are SGDLS and YYNGEE. This chain's CDR3 is CASSGAGTGYNEQFF. Written as DNA, the CDR3 is TGTGCCAGCAGCGGAGCCGGGACAGGCTACAATGAGCAGTTCTTC.

The chain has TRBV7-8 and TRBJ2-1; D unclear. Germline CDR1 reads SGHVS; CDR2 reads FQNEAQ. Trimming removed 1 base at V and 2 bases at J, with 9 bases between. The length of the CDR3 is 15 residues. CDR3 bases: TGTGCCAGCAGCTTAGGCCATGGCCCCTACAATGAGCAGTTCTTC. It encodes CASSLGHGPYNEQFF. Full variable domain (outside the CDR3, taken from reference TRBV7-8 and TRBJ2-1): GAGVSQSPRYKVAKRGQDVALRCDPISGHVSLFWYQQALGQGPEFLTYFQNEAQLDKSGLPSDRFFAERPEGSVSTLKIQRTQQEDSAVYLCASSLGHGPYNEQFFGPGTRLTVL.

The CDR3 DNA follows: TGCGCCAGCAGCCAAGATCTCGGTACTAGCACAGATACGCAGTATTTT. Translation gives CASSQDLGTSTDTQYF. The rearrangement uses TRBV4-3 and TRBJ2-3; D unresolved. This CDR3 is 16 amino acids long. V lost 0 bases, J lost 0 bases, and 10 bases lay in between. Germline CDR1 LGHNA, CDR2 YSLEER.

V gene TRBV9 combines with J gene TRBJ2-1, with a weak D call TRBD2 (6 bases). The CDR3 is 14 amino acids. Germline CDR1 and CDR2: SGDLS and YYNGEE. The V gene lost 4 bases and the J gene lost 4 bases, with 12 bases spanning the gap. CDR3 amino acids: CASSSEGQYNEQFF. The CDR3, as DNA: TGTGCCAGCAGCTCGGAGGGCCAATACAATGAGCAGTTCTTC.

V usage is TRBV5-1 and J usage is TRBJ2-2; 7 bases line up with TRBD2. The CDR3 length is 17 residues. Germline V CDR1 and CDR2: SGHRS, YFSETQ. V lost 4 bases and J lost 3; bases outside the gene matches: 12. The CDR3: CASSPGSAGADTGELFF. The CDR3, as DNA: TGCGCCAGCAGCCCTGGTAGTGCGGGAGCGGACACCGGGGAGCTGTTTTTT.

V and J are TRBV5-5 and TRBJ1-1; no reliable D call. V lost 1 base to trimming and J lost 5 bases, with 12 bases between them. Germline values: CDR1 SGHKS, CDR2 YYEKEE (reference sequence). There are 14 residues in the CDR3. In nucleotides, the CDR3 is TGTGCCAGCAGCTTGTCCGGCAGTTTGACTGAAGCTTTCTTT. Its protein is CASSLSGSLTEAFF.

V is TRBV27 and J is TRBJ2-7; D uncertain. Germline loops: CDR1 MNHEY, CDR2 SMNVEV (reference sequence). The CDR3 totals 14 residues. Trimming took 3 bases from V and 2 from J, leaving 11 bases between them. This CDR3 is CASSFTPITYEQYF. In DNA, the CDR3 is TGTGCCAGCAGTTTTACCCCTATTACCTACGAGCAGTACTTC.

This rearrangement joins TRBV11-3 to TRBJ2-3; 10 nucleotides match TRBD1. The germline gives CDR1 SGHNT, CDR2 YENEEA. Trimming took 5 bases from V and 4 from J; bases not matched to a gene: 9. The CDR3 has 16 amino acids. CDR3 DNA: TGTGCCAGCAGCCGAGGGACAGGGGACTTCTCAGATACGCAGTATTTT. This codes for CASSRGTGDFSDTQYF. Based on the CDR3 plus reference TRBV11-3 and TRBJ2-3, the full variable domain is EAGVVQSPRYKIIEKKQPVAFWCNPISGHNTLYWYLQNLGQGPELLIRYENEEAVDDSQLPKDRFSAERLKGVDSTLKIQPAELGDSAVYLCASSRGTGDFSDTQYFGPGTRLTVL.

The chain joins TRBV5-8 to TRBJ2-1; 9 nucleotides match TRBD2. Trimming removed 2 bases from V and 8 bases from J; junction bases left unmatched: 14. CDR3 size: 17 residues. Germline V CDR1 and CDR2: SGHTS, YDEGEE. CDR3 nucleotides: TGTGCCAGCAGCTTAGGGACTAGCCTTACCATCATCGATGAGCAGTTCTTC. Protein: CASSLGTSLTIIDEQFF. The complete variable domain, with remaining parts taken from reference TRBV5-8 and TRBJ2-1, reads EAGVTQSPTHLIKTRGQQATLRCSPISGHTSVYWYQQALGLGLQFLLWYDEGEERNRGNFPPRFSGRQFPNYSSELNVNALELEDSALYLCASSLGTSLTIIDEQFFGPGTRLTVL.

To note about this clone: A read error may produce the germline difference seen at one junction end. The chain combines TRBV7-7 with TRBJ2-7; 7 bases line up with TRBD2. The CDR3 has 17 amino acids. Germline CDR1 SSHAT, CDR2 FNYEAQ (reference sequence). CDR3 residues: CASSLNESILAAYEQYF. CDR3 DNA sequence: TGTGCTAGCAGCTTAAATGAATCCATTCTAGCGGCCTACGAGCAGTACTTC. The full variable domain, completed using reference TRBV7-7 and TRBJ2-7, is GAGVSQSPRYKVTKRGQDVTLRCDPISSHATLYWYQQALGQGPEFLTYFNYEAQPDKSGLPSDRFSAERPEGSISTLTIQRTEQRDSAMYRCASSLNESILAAYEQYFGPGTRLTVT.

This chain joins TRBV5-1 and TRBJ2-7; no clear D gene. V lost 4 bases, J lost 0 bases, and 17 bases lay in between. CDR1 and CDR2 (germline): SGHRS, YFSETQ. The CDR3 runs 16 residues. CDR3 DNA sequence: TGCGCCAGCAGCCCTCAACCCTCGGGTAACTCCTACGAGCAGTACTTC. This codes for CASSPQPSGNSYEQYF.

The chain has TRBV15 and TRBJ2-1; possibly TRBD2 for D (5 bases). CDR1 LNHNV and CDR2 YYDKDF come from the germline V gene (reference sequence). V was cut by 5 bases and J by 0 bases, with 11 bases left in between. This CDR3 is built from 15 residues. The CDR3, as DNA: TGTGCCACCAGCGTCGTAGGGAGCTCCTACAATGAGCAGTTCTTC. Translated, it gives CATSVVGSSYNEQFF.

The chain combines TRBV7-6 with TRBJ2-1, with D perhaps TRBD1 (5 bases). The ends were cut back, 5 bases at V and 5 bases at J, with 13 bases in the middle. The CDR3 has 14 amino acids. CDR1 and CDR2 (germline): SGHVS, FNYEAQ. The CDR3 DNA reads TGTGCCAGCAGCCCAAGTGGGGCCAACAATGAGCAGTTCTTC. Protein: CASSPSGANNEQFF.

The gene calls are TRBV10-3 and TRBJ2-7, with a weak D call TRBD1 (6 bases). Trimming shortened V by 9 bases and J by 5 bases, and 17 bases separated the two germline ends. Germline CDR1 is ENHRY and CDR2 is SYGVKD. There are 13 residues in the CDR3. The CDR3 nucleotides read TGTGCCATATCCAGGGGTTCCGGCAACGAGCAGTACTTC. It yields the protein CAISRGSGNEQYF.

This rearrangement joins TRBV7-8 to TRBJ1-5, with 7 bases identical to TRBD1. V shed 5 bases and J 6 bases; nucleotides not matched to a gene: 10. The CDR3 runs 15 residues. Germline V gives CDR1 SGHVS, CDR2 FQNEAQ. Here the CDR3 reads CASSLRQGVSQPQHF. The DNA of the CDR3 is TGTGCCAGCAGCCTCAGACAGGGCGTCAGTCAGCCCCAGCATTTT.